The 7 T cell receptor beta chains below come from one sample, sequenced in a study of blood T cell repertoires in COVID-19. Sequenced by immunoSEQ multiplex PCR; TCRdb stores in-frame clones only, minus some. Of around 16,000 clones in the sample, roughly 88% are singletons; the top ten hold about a third. Sequenced input: peripheral blood. Receptors were obtained from a man between 65 and 79 years old in a cohort sampled during active COVID-19.

CDR3 nucleotide sequence: TGTGCCAGCACCCGAAGGAGGGGTCCAGTCCTCGAGCAGTACTTC. Its translation is CASTRRRGPVLEQYF. V and J are TRBV13 and TRBJ2-7; weak D call: TRBD2 (6 bases). V lost 7 bases and J 6 bases, leaving 22 bases between the germline ends. The CDR3 runs to 15 residues. The germline CDR1 and CDR2 sequences are PRHDT and FYEKMQ (reference sequence).

The chain joins TRBV3-1 (or the pseudogene TRBV3-2) to TRBJ2-2, with 9 nucleotides matching TRBD2. From germline, CDR1 is LGHDT and CDR2 YNNKEL (reference sequence). This CDR3 is 14 amino acids long. With V trimmed by 5 bases and J by 7 bases, 5 bases remained unmatched. The CDR3 loop reads CASSRGTSIGELFF. CDR3 nucleotides: TGTGCCAGCAGCAGAGGGACTAGCATCGGGGAGCTGTTTTTT.

This clone was counted once. This chain joins TRBV7-2 and TRBJ2-6; D might be TRBD2 (5 bases). V was trimmed by 4 bases and J by 2 bases, leaving 12 bases between them. The CDR3 covers 16 residues. Germline V gene sequence: CDR1 SGHTA, CDR2 FQGNSA. The CDR3 sequence: CASSWATGTGANVLTF. The CDR3 coding sequence is TGTGCCAGCAGCTGGGCTACGGGGACTGGGGCCAACGTCCTGACTTTC.

The rearrangement uses TRBV4-3 and TRBJ2-1; 9 bases are shared with TRBD2. CDR1 is LGHNA, CDR2 YSLEER, per germline. The CDR3 is 15 amino acids. J gave up 7 bases and V 1 base, and 5 bases lay outside the gene matches. The CDR3 loop reads CASSQGLAESNEQFF. CDR3 in DNA: TGCGCCAGCAGCCAAGGACTAGCGGAGTCAAATGAGCAGTTCTTC.

The DNA of the CDR3 is TGTGCCAGCAGTTACTCGTCCAGGGTAGATGGCTACACCTTC. Translation gives CASSYSSRVDGYTF. The chain couples TRBV6-5 to TRBJ1-2; the D gene is possibly TRBD1 (5 bases). The germline CDR1 and CDR2 sequences are MNHEY and SVGAGI. The CDR3 contains 14 residues. V lost 0 bases and J lost 6, with 11 bases in between.

The J gene is TRBJ2-1, the V gene TRBV21-1; the table assigns TRBD1, which was not confirmed against the DNA. TRBV21-1 is a pseudogene. This CDR3 has 18 residues. CDR3 loop: CASSSEQGVLVGDNEQFF. The CDR3 region has the DNA TGTGCCAGCAGCAGTGAACAGGGGGTACTAGTTGGTGACAATGAGCAGTTCTTC.

This chain joins TRBV7-3 and TRBJ2-3; D unresolved. The ends were cut back, 2 bases at V and 3 bases at J, with 12 bases in the middle. The CDR3 is 15 amino acids. Germline V gene sequence: CDR1 SGHTA, CDR2 FQGTGA. DNA for the CDR3: TGTGCCAGCAGCTTACAGGCAGTGGAAACAGATACGCAGTATTTT. Translation gives CASSLQAVETDTQYF.